Sequencing of this T cell receptor (beta chain) was carried out in a study of T cells in Graves' hyperthyroidism and ophthalmopathy. This clonotype came up a few times. The V and J ends lost 0 bases and 4 bases respectively, with 17 bases between them. Looked up from germline, CDR1 is SGDLS and CDR2 is YYNGEE. This CDR3 is built from 18 residues. RNA transcripts gave rise to amplified TCR beta CDR3 regions. First-round RT-PCR of the TCR CDR3 relied on the HTBI primer set. TCRdb recomputed calls from the multiplex PCR reads with MiXCR, one row per CDR3 protein. The sample consists of over 350,000 distinct CDR3 sequences, about 18% of them appearing once.

V and J are TRBV9 and TRBJ2-6; D is undetermined. The TCR comes from a man aged 18-30 years with Graves' ophthalmopathy. What was sequenced was blood. CDR3 nucleotide sequence: TGTGCCAGCAGCGTAGCCCCACTCCTCCAACTGGGGGCCAACGTCCTGACTTTC. Its translation is CASSVAPLLQLGANVLTF.